A selection of T cell receptor beta chains follows, all from one sample in a study of T cell clones after liver transplantation. TCRdb's copy holds only in-frame clones and misses some; the assay was immunoSEQ multiplex PCR. The data hold under 20,000 clones, with more than 70% observed a single time. The material was CD8+ T cells from blood, obtained 48 months after liver transplant. The origin of the receptors is a human patient who received a liver transplant. Among the T cells, some may be from the graft donor. The CDR3 runs from the conserved cysteine through the conserved F or W.

j_call v_call cdr3_aa
TRBJ2-5 TRBV6-6 CASRKRDRGWKTQYF
TRBJ1-2 TRBV9 CASSGSGGGGYGYTF
TRBJ2-2 TRBV9 CASSVGTGELFF
TRBJ1-1 TRBV10-3 CAISGGRGHLNTEAFF
TRBJ2-7 TRBV13 CASSFSDRANEQYF
TRBJ2-5 TRBV27 CASRPGWGNQETQYF
TRBJ1-3 TRBV7-6 CASSLARQGSGNTIYF
TRBJ2-4 TRBV28 CASSFGGALNIQYF
TRBJ2-3 TRBV13 CASSPRTDTQYF
TRBJ1-2 TRBV6-6 CASSHTLLYGYTF
TRBJ2-3 TRBV4-1 CASSLGGTSTDTQYF
TRBJ2-7 TRBV6-5 CASSRGGGYEQYF
TRBJ2-5 TRBV4-2 CASSQDELAGAETQYF
TRBJ2-7 TRBV9 CASSRGEQYF
TRBJ1-3 TRBV4-2 CASREEVHSGNTIYF
TRBJ2-5 TRBV4-1 CASSQDLGSETQYF
TRBJ2-7 TRBV27 CASSLSGSGYEQYF
TRBJ2-7 TRBV19 CASSMAAKSEQYF
TRBJ2-7 TRBV11-2 CASSLGAGMYEQYF
TRBJ2-7 TRBV19 CASSMGTSGSIEQYF
TRBJ2-2 TRBV21-1 CASSKPPGQANTGELFF
TRBJ2-1 TRBV6-5 CASSWGTSLPPHEQFF
TRBJ2-1 TRBV4-1 CASRSGGSSYNEQFF
TRBJ2-1 TRBV25-1 CASSGDRDFDEQFF
TRBJ2-4 TRBV9 CASSVGYPDIQYF
TRBJ1-1 TRBV5-1 CASSLTGENTEAFF
TRBJ1-2 TRBV6-5 CASSYSGAGNYGYTF
TRBJ1-2 TRBV7-2 CASSVSAGTQYGGGYTF
TRBJ2-7 TRBV9 CASSSGQGLSYEQYF
TRBJ2-5 TRBV19 CASSIDLVGQETQYF
TRBJ1-3 TRBV2 CASSPDYTGYSGNTIYF
TRBJ1-4 TRBV18 CASSPALGTGYPGEKLFF
TRBJ2-5 TRBV5-4 CASSLESGEETQYF
TRBJ2-5 TRBV5-4 CASSSDTGEGTQYF
TRBJ1-4 TRBV30 CAWTDPAGEVEKLFF
TRBJ2-1 TRBV7-3 CASSLSPTGNEQFF
TRBJ1-1 TRBV7-2 CASSLVVMNTEAFF
TRBJ2-2 TRBV7-5 CVRSQGVRGELFF
TRBJ2-2 TRBV30 CAWSVHGATGELFF
TRBJ2-7 TRBV4-3 CASSQGTGMGYEQYF
TRBJ2-3 TRBV6-4 CASSFRVTDTQYF
TRBJ1-3 TRBV2 CASSSDRGSGNTIYF
TRBJ2-2 TRBV5-1 CASSLDSTGGAGELFF
TRBJ1-2 TRBV7-3 CASSLTGEEVTF
TRBJ1-1 TRBV6-5 CASSYSAGWATEAFF
TRBJ1-1 TRBV28 CASPAGQGQLNTEAFF
TRBJ1-1 TRBV7-2 CASSQDWGTEAFF
TRBJ2-3 TRBV4-3 CASSQGGPDTQYF
TRBJ2-3 TRBV4-1 CASSQDHAGTGLPDTQYF
TRBJ1-5 TRBV4-1 CASSEDRADNQPQHF
TRBJ1-6 TRBV11-2 CASSLGQGRSPLHF
TRBJ1-1 TRBV5-5 CASSLEQGATEAFF
TRBJ2-7 TRBV28 CASSFPTSGSSYEQYF
TRBJ2-5 TRBV7-2 CASSFAGASGETQYF
TRBJ2-5 TRBV7-9 CASSLVGTGETQYF
TRBJ2-3 TRBV7-7 CASSLGRGDTQYF
TRBJ2-5 TRBV5-6 CASSLAPAGGRETQYF
TRBJ2-7 TRBV19 CASSSQGTTDEQYF
TRBJ1-1 TRBV5-5 CASSWTGPNTEAFF
TRBJ2-2 TRBV5-1 CASSYTSTGELFF